Below, one T cell receptor (beta chain) is given with its context. Trimming removed 3 bases from V and 4 bases from J; junction bases left unmatched: 0. The CDR3 has 14 residues. The germline gives CDR1 SQVTM, CDR2 ANQGSEA. First-strand cDNA relied on TRAV- and TRBV-specific primers spanning alpha and beta chains. PCR amplification of the TCRs was performed with Phusion for 15 to 25 PCR cycles, and it relied on a constant-region primer together with a V-primer adapter. MiXCR, run by TCRdb on the reads, gives a single entry per CDR3 protein. Here the sample spans approximately 9,700 distinct CDR3 sequences, approximately 40% being singletons. The record originates from a study of low-dose radiotherapy and immunotherapy resistance in tumors. The overall study: Per fraction, Cohort 1 was given 0.5 Gy every 2 weeks, for a total of 6.5 Gy.

The rearrangement uses TRBV29-1 and TRBJ2-2; TRBD2 matches 12 bases. This receptor was identified in a human donor with advanced metastatic prostate, ovarian, gallbladder or colorectal cancer (not recorded which). This table probably holds off-target reads from a library built for another chain. Written as DNA, the CDR3 is TGCAGCGTTGAGACTAGCGGGAGCACCGGGGAGCTGTTTTTT. Translating it yields CSVETSGSTGELFF.